This TCR beta chain derives from a study of identical twins. This clonotype was recorded a few times. Each CDR3 protein gets one entry after TCRdb re-called the 5' RACE reads with MiXCR. This table holds around 550,000 distinct CDR3 sequences, around 15% found once. The CDR3 sequence is 15 residues long. Losses at the gene ends were 2 bases for V and 9 bases for J; bases not matched to a gene: 7. Germline V CDR1 and CDR2: MNHEY, SMNVEV (reference sequence). The data also belong to a second study, concerning yellow fever vaccine responses in identical twins.

Sequencing used CD4+ T cells sorted from blood. The TCR comes from a woman under 30 in good health. The chain is built from TRBV27 and TRBJ2-1; TRBD1 agrees at 10 bases. CDR3 DNA: TGTGCCAGCAGTTTAGACAGGGGGCGAGGAGGTGAGCAGTTCTTC. It is translated as CASSLDRGRGGEQFF.